The 7 T cell receptor beta chains below were found in one sample sequenced in a study of memory CD4+ T cells and cytomegalovirus serostatus. Single viable CD3+CD4+CD8-CD45RO+ cells were sorted as the memory CD4+ T cells. The protocol was immunoSEQ multiplex PCR, while the TCRdb copy is restricted to in-frame clones and leaves out a portion. Among about 42,000 clones, 65% to 80% were seen once, and the ten largest hold less than 0.6%. The sample comprised memory CD4+ T cells from blood. Every receptor here comes from an adult in good health and CMV-seronegative.

V and J are TRBV9 and TRBJ1-1; the D is unclear. The CDR3 runs to 13 residues. Trimming took 1 base from V and 0 from J, leaving 4 bases between them. CDR1 and CDR2 (germline): SGDLS, YYNGEE. CDR3 sequence reads: CASSVKMNTEAFF. In nucleotides, the CDR3 is TGTGCCAGCAGCGTAAAGATGAACACTGAAGCTTTCTTT. The complete variable domain, with remaining parts taken from reference TRBV9 and TRBJ1-1, reads DSGVTQTPKHLITATGQRVTLRCSPRSGDLSVYWYQQSLDQGLQFLIQYYNGEERAKGNILERFSAQQFPDLHSELNLSSLELGDSALYFCASSVKMNTEAFFGQGTRLTVV.

The chain couples TRBV6-1 to TRBJ2-3; 8 nucleotides align to TRBD2. CDR1 and CDR2 (germline): MNHNS, SASEGT. V shed 5 bases, J shed 6 bases, and the junction held 1 base outside the gene matches. The CDR3 loop spans 12 amino acids. The CDR3 DNA reads as TGTGCCAGCAGTATAGCGGGGGATACGCAGTATTTT. Residues: CASSIAGDTQYF.

This sequence joins TRBV10-3 and TRBJ1-2; 7 bases fit TRBD1. V dropped 6 bases and J dropped 3; count of bases not matched to a gene: 10. The CDR3 length is 15 residues. Germline V lookup: CDR1 ENHRY, CDR2 SYGVKD. The CDR3 here is CAISPRDSWDYGYTF. DNA for the CDR3: TGTGCCATCAGCCCCCGGGACAGTTGGGACTATGGCTACACCTTC.

The genes are TRBV6-5 and TRBJ1-1, with 7 bases matching TRBD1. This CDR3 comprises 15 residues. The trim removed 6 bases at V and 3 bases at J, leaving 10 bases unmatched. Germline V gene data show CDR1 as MNHEY and CDR2 as SVGAGI. The CDR3 sequence is CASRPHTGADTEAFF. The CDR3 bases are TGTGCCAGCAGACCTCATACAGGGGCGGACACTGAAGCTTTCTTT.

This chain links TRBV5-1 with TRBJ2-5; 9 positions agree with TRBD1. The CDR3 extends over 16 amino acids. V shed 9 bases, J shed 2 bases, and the junction held 14 bases outside the gene matches. Germline loops: CDR1 SGHRS, CDR2 YFSETQ. The CDR3 region has the DNA TGCGCCACTGGACAGGGGAGTGGAATCGGGCAAGAGACCCAGTACTTC. It is translated as CATGQGSGIGQETQYF.

V is TRBV5-5 and J is TRBJ2-7; D uncertain. The CDR3 has 14 amino acids. Germline CDR1 is SGHKS and CDR2 is YYEKEE (reference sequence). Between the trimmed V and J ends, which lost 0 bases and 1 base, there was a span of 8 bases. The CDR3 loop reads CASSLVGRSYEQYF. The CDR3 DNA follows: TGTGCCAGCAGCTTGGTAGGCCGATCCTACGAGCAGTACTTC. The full variable domain, with the rest looked up from reference TRBV5-5 and TRBJ2-7, is DAGVTQSPTHLIKTRGQQVTLRCSPISGHKSVSWYQQVLGQGPQFIFQYYEKEERGRGNFPDRFSARQFPNYSSELNVNALLLGDSALYLCASSLVGRSYEQYFGPGTRLTVT.

The chain uses TRBV9 and TRBJ1-2; TRBD1 might be the D (5 bases). Germline assignment: CDR1 SGDLS and CDR2 YYNGEE. Trimming took off 4 bases at V and 7 bases at J, with 23 bases between the two ends. The CDR3 loop spans 16 amino acids. The CDR3 here is CASSRRGGTGSAGYTF. The CDR3 DNA is TGTGCCAGCAGCCGCCGGGGGGGAACGGGGTCGGCTGGCTACACCTTC. Supplemented by reference TRBV9 and TRBJ1-2, the full variable domain reads DSGVTQTPKHLITATGQRVTLRCSPRSGDLSVYWYQQSLDQGLQFLIQYYNGEERAKGNILERFSAQQFPDLHSELNLSSLELGDSALYFCASSRRGGTGSAGYTFGSGTRLTVV.